Below, 32 T cell receptor beta chains from the same sample are listed, as sequenced in a study of CXCR3-negative and CXCR3-positive naive CD8 T cells. Findings of the study overall: For CXCR3-positive naive cells, TRB CDR3s were more hydrophobic than those of CXCR3-negative naive cells.

The authors prepared UMI-labeled TRB cDNA libraries by 5' RACE. TCRdb reworked the 5' RACE reads into one entry per CDR3 protein, no DNA. The table gives around 160,000 distinct CDR3 sequences; the top ten clones make up around 0.28% of it. For these receptors, no antigen is known. Sequencing was carried out using naive CXCR3+ CD8+ T cells from blood. Noted subset: CD45RO-CCR7+CD27+CD95- naive CD8+ T cells expressing CXCR3 (TNR3+). These receptors all come from a human donor in good health. Some clones in this sample may be carry-over from other donors' samples.

The chain carries TRBV7-9 and TRBJ2-5; TCRdb designates TRBD1, a call that cannot be tested without DNA. This CDR3 comprises 16 residues. Germline V gene sequence: CDR1 SEHNR, CDR2 FQNEAQ (reference sequence). The CDR3: CASSFPGQGLGETQYF.

V gene TRBV29-1 combines with J gene TRBJ1-3. CDR3 length equals 12 residues. Germline V lookup: CDR1 SQVTM, CDR2 ANQGSEA. This chain's CDR3 is CSVEVVGNTIYF.

Here the CDR3 reads CASSPGQVSYEQYF. The chain is built from TRBV27 and TRBJ2-7; TCRdb picks TRBD1, but there is no DNA to check that call. CDR3 length: 14 residues. Germline CDR1 MNHEY, CDR2 SMNVEV (reference sequence).

The genes are TRBV19 and TRBJ2-6. Germline V gene lookup returns CDR1 LNHDA and CDR2 SQIVND (reference sequence). The CDR3 is made up of 14 amino acids. CDR3: CASSISSGANVLTF.

The V gene is TRBV7-2, the J gene TRBJ2-2; TCRdb calls TRBD2, which cannot be checked without DNA. The CDR3 is 17 amino acids. CDR1 is SGHTA and CDR2 is FQGNSA in the germline V gene. This chain's CDR3 is CASSLVAGGPYTGELFF.

The chain carries TRBV29-1 and TRBJ1-2. This CDR3 region has 16 residues. CDR1 and CDR2 (germline): SQVTM, ANQGSEA. CDR3 loop: CSVEWLDEAGNYGYTF. Drawing the rest from reference TRBV29-1 and TRBJ1-2, the complete variable domain is SAVISQKPSRDICQRGTSLTIQCQVDSQVTMMFWYRQQPGQSLTLIATANQGSEATYESGFVIDKFPISRPNLTFSTLTVSNMSPEDSSIYLCSVEWLDEAGNYGYTFGSGTRLTVV.

The rearrangement uses TRBV20-1 and TRBJ1-2; TCRdb gives TRBD1 as the D gene, but with no DNA this cannot be confirmed. CDR1 and CDR2 from the germline V gene are DFQATT and SNEGSKA (reference sequence). The CDR3 length is 15 residues. This chain's CDR3 is CSARPRGQFEYGYTF.

The chain joins TRBV7-8 to TRBJ2-2; the TRBD1 assignment by TCRdb is unverifiable without DNA. The CDR3 totals 15 residues. Germline values: CDR1 SGHVS, CDR2 FQNEAQ. CDR3 in amino acids: CASSFQGANTGELFF.

The CDR3 sequence is CSVDSDNINTEAFF. This rearrangement joins TRBV29-1 to TRBJ1-1; TCRdb calls TRBD1, which cannot be checked without DNA. This CDR3 contains 14 residues. The germline V gene has CDR1 SQVTM and CDR2 ANQGSEA.

The chain links TRBV12-5 to TRBJ1-1. In germline, CDR1 is LGHNT, CDR2 FRNRAP. This CDR3 spans 14 amino acids. The CDR3 loop is CASGSQPKGTEAFF.

The gene calls are TRBV29-1 and TRBJ2-7; absent DNA, TCRdb's TRBD1 call cannot be checked. This CDR3 has 12 residues. The germline gives CDR1 SQVTM, CDR2 ANQGSEA. The CDR3 region is CSAHTGGDEQYF.

The V and J genes are TRBV29-1 and TRBJ2-2. Looked up from germline, CDR1 is SQVTM and CDR2 is ANQGSEA. The CDR3 consists of 12 residues. The chain's CDR3 is CSVEDFPGELFF.

This sequence joins TRBV4-1 and TRBJ1-4; TCRdb proposes TRBD1, but this gene call is untestable without DNA. The CDR3 extends over 15 amino acids. CDR1 is MGHRA, CDR2 YSYEKL, per germline. CDR3 residues: CASSQGQGVDEKLFF.

The J gene is TRBJ2-3, the V gene TRBV7-9; TCRdb outputs TRBD1, but without DNA this stays unchecked. The CDR3 loop spans 18 amino acids. Germline values: CDR1 SEHNR, CDR2 FQNEAQ (reference sequence). This CDR3 reads CASSSKYSTGVVADTQYF.

The rearrangement links TRBV12-3 or TRBV12-4 to TRBJ2-3. The CDR3 length is 13 residues. CDR3 sequence reads: CASSRTTKDTRYF.

The chain joins TRBV20-1 to TRBJ2-5. CDR3 length equals 13 residues. CDR1 is DFQATT and CDR2 is SNEGSKA in the germline V gene (reference sequence). CDR3 sequence: CSARPVNQETQYF.

The chain combines TRBV5-6 with TRBJ1-2; with no DNA, the TCRdb D assignment of TRBD1 cannot be verified. Germline CDR1 reads SGHDT; CDR2 reads YYEEEE. There are 15 residues in the CDR3. The CDR3 protein is CASSLGGRPDYGYTF.

The V and J genes are TRBV5-1 and TRBJ2-2; the D call of TRBD1 rests on TCRdb alone, since no DNA is present to check it. This CDR3 has 19 residues. The germline gives CDR1 SGHRS, CDR2 YFSETQ. The CDR3 sequence is CASSLKGQIVTSPTGELFF.

This chain links TRBV5-1 with TRBJ2-7. Germline assignment: CDR1 SGHRS and CDR2 YFSETQ. The CDR3 loop spans 16 amino acids. The CDR3 is CASSSSEAGPLYEQYF.

V is TRBV4-1 and J is TRBJ2-7; the TCRdb call, TRBD1, lacks DNA for checking. CDR3 size: 15 residues. Looked up from germline, CDR1 is MGHRA and CDR2 is YSYEKL. The CDR3 loop reads CASSHGQGGLYEQYF.

The chain couples TRBV29-1 to TRBJ2-2. The germline CDR1 and CDR2 sequences are SQVTM and ANQGSEA. The CDR3 runs 12 residues. This CDR3 is CSAPTGTGELFF.

The chain has TRBV2 and TRBJ2-6; TCRdb calls TRBD1, which cannot be checked without DNA. The CDR3 covers 17 residues. Per the germline V gene, CDR1 is SNHLY and CDR2 is FYNNEI. This CDR3 is CASMGGQILSGANVLTF.

This chain joins TRBV11-2 and TRBJ2-7; the D call of TRBD2 rests on TCRdb alone, since no DNA is present to check it. The CDR3 sequence is 17 residues long. Germline V CDR1 and CDR2: SGHAT, FQNNGV. CDR3 protein: CASSSFGLAGNFYEQYF.

This chain joins TRBV13 and TRBJ2-5. Germline V lookup: CDR1 PRHDT, CDR2 FYEKMQ (reference sequence). The CDR3 is 12 amino acids. CDR3 loop: CASSLGSETQYF.

The J gene is TRBJ2-5, the V gene TRBV21-1; the D call of TRBD1 rests on TCRdb alone, since no DNA is present to check it. TRBV21-1 is a pseudogene segment. This CDR3 is built from 15 residues. CDR3 residues: CARLPPGDLGETQYF.

The chain links TRBV3-1 to TRBJ2-1; lacking DNA, the TRBD2 call made by TCRdb goes unchecked. Germline V gene lookup returns CDR1 LGHDT and CDR2 YNNKEL (reference sequence). This CDR3 contains 16 residues. CDR3 residues: CASSQEAGGRGNEQFF.

The rearrangement joins TRBV12-3 or TRBV12-4 to TRBJ2-7; checking the TCRdb D call of TRBD1 is not possible without DNA. CDR3 length equals 14 residues. The CDR3: CASSFMDRDYEQYF.

V is TRBV27 and J is TRBJ2-7. The CDR3 totals 13 residues. The germline gives CDR1 MNHEY, CDR2 SMNVEV (reference sequence). This CDR3 is CATTNGPSYEQYF.

The CDR3 reads CASSDPYTGELFF. This chain links TRBV2 with TRBJ2-2. The CDR3 consists of 13 residues. Germline V gene data show CDR1 as SNHLY and CDR2 as FYNNEI.

The chain has TRBV13 and TRBJ1-2; with no DNA, the TCRdb D assignment of TRBD1 cannot be verified. Germline CDR1 reads PRHDT; CDR2 reads FYEKMQ (reference sequence). This CDR3 region has 15 residues. CDR3 residues: CASSSDSGTNYGYTF.

The chain uses TRBV5-1 and TRBJ2-7. The CDR3 consists of 11 residues. Germline CDR1 reads SGHRS; CDR2 reads YFSETQ. The CDR3 here is CASRSSYEQYF.

The chain is built from TRBV7-9 and TRBJ1-2; TCRdb indicates TRBD1, and absent DNA this call remains unverified. Germline CDR1 SEHNR, CDR2 FQNEAQ (reference sequence). The CDR3 has 16 amino acids. The CDR3 is CASSSTGTTLYYGYTF.